This T cell receptor beta chain was retrieved from a study of STAT3 mutations in large granular lymphocyte leukemia. Study information: Canonical activating STAT3 mutations were detected in roughly half of the longitudinally sequenced T-LGLL patients.

In germline, CDR1 is LNHNV, CDR2 YYDKDF (reference sequence). CDR3 length: 17 amino acids. The V gene lost 4 bases and the J gene lost 4 bases, with 17 bases spanning the gap. TCRdb's table, derived via immunoSEQ multiplex PCR, lists solely in-frame clones and lacks some. The table lists 12,000 or so clones, over 75% of them singletons. Study results and limitations: All newly emerging clones after therapy were STAT3 wild type. In some patients, a small highly pathogenic clone possibly went undetected. In T-cell large granular lymphocyte leukemia, about half of patients showed multiple immunodominant subclonotypes. Treatment regimens differed across patients between samplings.

This clone has only a few counts. Its antigen is still unknown. Sequences were obtained from peripheral blood mononuclear cells. The sequence was collected from a man older than 75 with T-cell large granular lymphocyte leukemia. Some clones in this sample may be carry-over from other donors' samples. The rearrangement joins TRBV15 to TRBJ2-6; D is unresolved. CDR3: CATSIKLGKAGANVLTF. The CDR3 DNA sequence: TGTGCCACCAGCATCAAGCTAGGAAAAGCGGGGGCCAACGTCCTGACTTTC. The full variable domain, its missing parts supplied by reference TRBV15 and TRBJ2-6, is DAMVIQNPRYQVTQFGKPVTLSCSQTLNHNVMYWYQQKSSQAPKLLFHYYDKDFNNEADTPDNFQSRRPNTSFCFLDIRSPGLGDTAMYLCATSIKLGKAGANVLTFGAGSRLTVL.